This is a list of T cell receptor beta chains from one sample in a study of regulatory T cells in long-lasting Graves disease. TCRdb recomputed calls from the multiplex PCR reads with MiXCR, one row per CDR3 protein. The sample holds some 560,000 distinct CDR3 sequences, roughly a sixth seen once. These data also formed part of another study, on T cells in Graves' hyperthyroidism and ophthalmopathy.

Here the sequenced sample was peripheral blood mononuclear cells (PBMCs), taken at new diagnosis, from a patient treated with antithyroid drugs. The receptor source for this set is a middle-aged woman with Graves disease. Both conserved end residues are part of each CDR3. The D gene is left open where the match is weak. Rows may omit the clone size; those that give it use once, few, many or a size class.

clone_size	d_call	v_call	j_call	cdr3_aa	cdr3_nt
few	-	TRBV20-1	TRBJ1-1	CSVAQNTEASF	TGCAGTGTAGCCCAGAACACTGAAGCTTCCTTT
many	TRBD2	TRBV2	TRBJ2-7	CASSAPQRGGYEQYF	TGTGCCAGCAGTGCCCCCCAGCGGGGGGGATACGAGCAGTACTTC
-	-	TRBV28	TRBJ1-5	CASSFGTAQPQHF	TGTGCCAGCAGTTTCGGCACAGCACAGCCCCAGCATTTT
few	TRBD2	TRBV15	TRBJ2-4	CATSVRAGGDIQYF	TGTGCCACCAGCGTCCGAGCGGGAGGGGACATTCAGTACTTC
many	-	TRBV2	TRBJ2-5	CASSVTGGETQYF	TGTGCCAGCAGTGTCACAGGAGGAGAGACCCAGTACTTC
many	-	TRBV13	TRBJ2-7	CASSLGRGSYEQYF	TGTGCCAGCAGCTTAGGGCGGGGTTCCTACGAGCAGTACTTC
many	-	TRBV6-5	TRBJ2-7	CASSSGDDEQYF	TGTGCCAGCAGTTCCGGGGACGACGAGCAGTACTTC
-	-	TRBV5-1	TRBJ2-2	CASSLAGVDRNTGELFF	TGCGCCAGCAGCTTGGCGGGGGTCGACAGAAACACCGGGGAGCTGTTTTTT
few	-	TRBV7-9	TRBJ2-3	CASSGRARASSTDTQYF	TGTGCCAGCAGCGGACGAGCGAGGGCCTCTAGCACAGATACGCAGTATTTT
-	-	TRBV7-9	TRBJ2-5	CASSTTGFQETQYF	TGTGCCAGCAGCACCACGGGGTTTCAAGAGACCCAGTACTTC
few	-	TRBV13	TRBJ2-5	CASSGDRPQYF	TGTGCCAGTTCGGGGGACCGCCCCCAGTACTTC
-	-	TRBV20-1	TRBJ2-1	CSARMGGARSYNEQFF	TGCAGTGCACGAATGGGGGGGGCGCGTTCCTACAATGAGCAGTTCTTC
few	-	TRBV12-5	TRBJ2-2	CASGLVVRGNTGELFF	TGTGCTAGTGGTTTGGTAGTAAGAGGGAACACCGGGGAGCTGTTTTTT
-	-	TRBV28	TRBJ1-5	CASSAMNQPQHF	TGTGCCAGCAGTGCCATGAATCAGCCCCAGCATTTT
few	TRBD1	TRBV6-5	TRBJ2-7	CASSYSLPGQSYEQYF	TGTGCCAGCAGTTACTCGTTGCCGGGACAGTCCTACGAGCAGTACTTC
many	TRBD1	TRBV2	TRBJ1-6	CASRDTKRGPLANSPLHF	TGTGCCAGCAGAGATACTAAAAGGGGGCCCCTTGCGAATTCACCCCTCCACTTT
-	-	TRBV18	TRBJ2-7	CASSPPTFYEQYF	TGTGCCAGCTCACCACCGACCTTCTACGAGCAGTACTTC
-	TRBD2	TRBV12-3/TRBV12-4	TRBJ2-7	CASSLGAGGHEQYF	TGTGCCAGCAGTCTTGGAGCGGGGGGCCACGAGCAGTACTTC
few	TRBD1	TRBV28	TRBJ1-2	CASSLIRTGGYGYTF	TGTGCCAGCAGTTTAATACGGACAGGGGGCTATGGCTACACCTTC
few	-	TRBV10-3	TRBJ1-2	CAISAGLNDYGYTF	TGTGCCATATCTGCAGGGCTCAACGACTATGGCTACACCTTC
many	-	TRBV12-3/TRBV12-4	TRBJ1-2	CASRTDGVHYGYTF	TGTGCCAGCAGAACGGACGGGGTCCACTATGGCTACACCTTC
many	TRBD1	TRBV2	TRBJ1-5	CASGRGTASNQPQHF	TGTGCCAGCGGTAGAGGGACAGCCAGCAATCAGCCCCAGCATTTT
few	-	TRBV7-6	TRBJ1-5	CASSHRRDQPQHF	TGTGCCAGCAGCCACAGAAGGGATCAGCCCCAGCATTTT
-	-	TRBV4-1	TRBJ1-2	CASSQDRLRGYTF	TGCGCCAGCAGCCAAGACAGGCTGAGAGGCTACACCTTC
-	-	TRBV6-1	TRBJ2-7	CASSEVERSRCYF	TGTGCCAGCAGTGAAGTTGAGCGGAGCCGATGTTACTTC
many	-	TRBV6-2/TRBV6-3	TRBJ2-5	CASFTGWGAQYF	TGTGCCAGCTTTACAGGGTGGGGGGCCCAGTACTTC
many	-	TRBV6-1	TRBJ2-3	CASSRAGLTDTQYF	TGTGCCAGCAGTCGGGCGGGACTCACAGATACGCAGTATTTT
few	-	TRBV4-1	TRBJ1-4	CASSQVARVRNEKLFF	TGCGCCAGCAGCCAAGTCGCTAGGGTACGGAATGAAAAACTGTTTTTT
few	-	TRBV2	TRBJ2-1	CARRGASYNEQFF	TGTGCCAGGCGGGGCGCATCCTACAATGAGCAGTTCTTC
many	TRBD1	TRBV18	TRBJ1-1	CASSLGQGRTEAFF	TGTGCCAGCTCACTTGGACAGGGGCGTACTGAAGCTTTCTTT
-	-	TRBV29-1	TRBJ2-6	CSVPGSSGANVLTF	TGCAGCGTTCCAGGGAGTTCTGGGGCCAACGTCCTGACTTTC
many	-	TRBV2	TRBJ2-2	CASTGLAGELFF	TGTGCCAGCACGGGGTTGGCCGGGGAGCTGTTTTTT
few	-	TRBV6-1	TRBJ1-3	CASSEAHSAESGNTIYF	TGTGCCAGCAGTGAAGCGCATTCGGCAGAATCTGGAAACACCATATATTTT
few	-	TRBV19	TRBJ2-6	CATKNSGANVLTF	TGTGCCACTAAGAACTCTGGGGCCAACGTCCTGACTTTC
-	TRBD2	TRBV18	TRBJ2-1	CASSPGAGALYNEQFF	TGTGCCAGCTCACCGGGAGCGGGGGCCCTCTACAATGAGCAGTTCTTC
many	TRBD2	TRBV6-2/TRBV6-3	TRBJ2-1	CASSELAGAINEQFF	TGTGCCAGCAGTGAACTAGCGGGGGCTATCAATGAGCAGTTCTTC
few	TRBD2	TRBV15	TRBJ2-5	CATSRQSVLLAGVDNQETQYF	TGTGCCACCAGCAGACAAAGTGTTTTGCTAGCGGGGGTCGATAACCAAGAGACCCAGTACTTC
-	-	TRBV6-2/TRBV6-3	TRBJ1-4	CASSYSRGEEEKLFF	TGTGCCAGCAGTTACTCGAGGGGTGAAGAGGAAAAACTGTTTTTT
-	-	TRBV12-3/TRBV12-4	TRBJ2-2	CASSFLETGELFF	TGTGCCAGCAGTTTCCTAGAGACCGGGGAGCTGTTTTTT
many	-	TRBV7-9	TRBJ1-4	CASSPGGTNEKLFF	TGTGCCAGTAGTCCGGGGGGCACTAATGAAAAACTGTTTTTT
few	-	TRBV18	TRBJ1-6	CASSPRSGNDSPLHF	TGTGCCAGCTCACCGAGGTCAGGGAATGATTCACCCCTCCACTTT
many	-	TRBV10-3	TRBJ1-1	CASLWGENTEAFF	TGTGCCTCTCTTTGGGGCGAGAATACTGAAGCTTTCTTT
-	-	TRBV9	TRBJ2-7	CASSPLGREENYEQYF	TGTGCCAGCAGCCCCCTAGGCAGGGAAGAAAACTACGAGCAGTACTTC
-	TRBD2	TRBV9	TRBJ2-1	CASSVPGLAGGPGEQFF	TGTGCCAGCAGCGTCCCGGGACTAGCGGGGGGGCCGGGGGAGCAGTTCTTC
many	-	TRBV5-1	TRBJ1-1	CASSDDGRTEAFF	TGCGCCAGCAGCGACGACGGACGGACTGAAGCTTTCTTT
-	-	TRBV18	TRBJ2-7	CASSPPGGGEQYF	TGTGCCAGCTCACCACCGGGGGGAGGCGAGCAGTACTTC
many	TRBD1	TRBV27	TRBJ1-3	CASSLGTGGNTIYF	TGTGCCAGCAGTCTTGGGACAGGGGGAAACACCATATATTTT
many	-	TRBV6-1	TRBJ2-3	CATTARGSTDTQYF	TGTGCCACTACTGCTAGGGGGTCAACAGATACGCAGTATTTT
few	-	TRBV3-1	TRBJ1-1	CASSHPAWGQNTEAFF	TGTGCCAGCAGCCACCCTGCTTGGGGACAGAACACTGAAGCTTTCTTT
few	-	TRBV6-1	TRBJ1-2	CASRAAGSGYTF	TGTGCCAGCAGAGCGGCAGGGTCCGGCTACACCTTC
-	-	TRBV19	TRBJ2-7	CASSIRGGYEQYF	TGTGCCAGTAGTATAAGGGGAGGCTACGAGCAGTACTTC
-	-	TRBV12-3/TRBV12-4	TRBJ2-2	CASSRAGTYTGELFF	TGTGCCAGCAGTCGAGCGGGGACATACACCGGGGAGCTGTTTTTT
many	-	TRBV28	TRBJ2-4	CASSPALNLAKNIQYF	TGTGCCAGCAGTCCCGCTTTGAATTTAGCCAAAAACATTCAGTACTTC
few	-	TRBV4-1	TRBJ1-4	CASSQDRTGTGSNEKLFF	TGCGCCAGCAGCCAAGATCGTACGGGGACCGGTTCAAATGAAAAACTGTTTTTT
-	-	TRBV28	TRBJ1-1	CASSYIPGGTYEQYFGPGTEAFF	-
once	TRBD1	TRBV6-1	TRBJ2-1	CASRGDRGLFEQFF	TGTGCCAGCAGAGGGGACAGGGGGCTGTTTGAGCAGTTCTTC
-	-	TRBV9	TRBJ1-2	CASSVRVGFDYGYTF	TGTGCCAGCAGCGTAAGGGTCGGGTTCGACTATGGCTACACCTTC
many	-	TRBV11-2	TRBJ2-7	CASSSPPQGYEQYF	TGTGCCAGCAGCTCTCCCCCACAGGGATACGAGCAGTACTTC
-	-	TRBV11-3	TRBJ2-7	CASSLADTSSYEQYF	TGTGCCAGCAGCTTAGCGGACACAAGCTCCTACGAGCAGTACTTC